A selection of T cell receptor beta chains follows, all from one sample in a study of T cells in localized non-small cell lung cancer. The method was immunoSEQ multiplex PCR; TCRdb's version includes in-frame clones alone and lacks a portion of them. The data show fewer than 20,000 clones, around 87% seen once. The specimen comprised peripheral blood mononuclear cells, sampled before any cancer treatment. These receptors were collected from a male donor aged 60 or older with stage II lung adenocarcinoma. The CDR3 runs from the conserved cysteine through the conserved F or W. The D gene is left open where the match is weak. Clone size is shown for a subset of rows, as once, few, many or a class of expanded clone.

>-|TRBJ1-5|TRBV6-5|-
CATGIYSNQPQHF
TGTGCCACTGGGATTTATAGCAATCAGCCCCAGCATTTT
>-|TRBJ1-2|TRBV6-4|-
CASSYSRTRGINYGYTF
TGTGCCAGCAGTTACTCGAGAACCAGGGGTATTAACTATGGCTACACCTTC
>-|TRBJ2-7|TRBV11-3|TRBD1
CASSLDSGTGERGYEQYF
TGTGCCAGCAGCTTAGATTCGGGGACAGGGGAAAGAGGCTACGAGCAGTACTTC
>-|TRBJ2-4|TRBV30|-
CASGKPGTPCTF
TGTGCCTCAGGAAAGCCCGGGACACCCTGTACCTTC
>-|TRBJ2-1|TRBV6-5|-
CASSYSPPGYNEQFF
TGTGCCAGCAGTTACTCCCCCCCAGGATACAATGAGCAGTTCTTC
>-|TRBJ2-5|TRBV18|TRBD2
CASSPQRAGGPMKTQYF
TGTGCCAGCTCACCACAGCGAGCGGGAGGGCCGATGAAGACCCAGTACTTC
>-|TRBJ2-2|TRBV5-6|-
CASSLRAGVTTGELFF
TGTGCCAGCAGCTTAAGAGCAGGGGTGACCACCGGGGAGCTGTTTTTT
>-|TRBJ1-1|TRBV6-6|TRBD1
CASRDRGNTEAFF
TGTGCCAGCAGAGACAGGGGGAACACTGAAGCTTTCTTT
>-|TRBJ2-5|TRBV11-3|-
CASSLSRVLTYQETQYF
TGTGCCAGCAGCTTGTCGAGGGTCCTAACGTACCAAGAGACCCAGTACTTC
>once|TRBJ2-3|TRBV19|TRBD1
CASSARDRRRGTQYF
TGTGCCAGTAGTGCCCGGGACAGGCGACGGGGTACGCAGTATTTT
>-|TRBJ2-1|TRBV4-1|-
CASSGSRRGIYNEQFF
TGCGCCAGCTCTGGGTCCAGACGGGGTATATACAATGAGCAGTTCTTC
>once|TRBJ1-1|TRBV28|TRBD1
CTTGERAFF
TGCACCACAGGGGAACGAGCTTTCTTT
>-|TRBJ2-3|TRBV14|-
CASSQARGRGDTQYF
TGTGCCAGCAGCCAAGCGCGGGGAAGAGGGGATACGCAGTATTTT
>-|TRBJ1-1|TRBV27|-
CASSPQVGTEAFF
TGTGCCAGCAGTCCCCAGGTAGGCACTGAAGCTTTCTTT
>-|TRBJ1-4|TRBV6-6|-
CASRARGGGEKLFF
TGTGCCAGCAGGGCCAGAGGAGGTGGTGAAAAACTGTTTTTT
>-|TRBJ2-5|TRBV7-9|-
CASSLVSGAGETQYF
TGTGCCAGCAGCTTAGTTTCGGGAGCAGGGGAGACCCAGTACTTC
>-|TRBJ2-5|TRBV25-1|-
CASSDRATQYF
TGTGCCAGCAGTGACAGGGCCACCCAGTACTTC
>-|TRBJ1-2|TRBV2|-
CAGGEGKANYGYTF
TGTGCCGGCGGCGAGGGTAAGGCTAACTATGGCTACACCTTC
>-|TRBJ1-4|TRBV7-8|-
CASSLGRFNEKLFF
TGTGCCAGCAGCTTAGGACGGTTCAATGAAAAACTGTTTTTT
>-|TRBJ2-7|TRBV18|-
CASSGGTGNEQYF
TGTGCCAGCTCAGGCGGGACGGGAAACGAGCAGTACTTC
>-|TRBJ1-2|TRBV4-2|-
CASSQDGARANYGYTF
TGTGCCAGCAGCCAAGATGGAGCAAGAGCTAACTATGGCTACACCTTC
>-|TRBJ2-5|TRBV9|-
CASSVAPGTETQYF
TGTGCCAGCAGCGTAGCGCCGGGGACGGAGACCCAGTACTTC
>-|TRBJ2-5|TRBV5-1|TRBD2
CASSSSGLAGERETQYF
TGCGCCAGCAGCTCGTCGGGACTAGCGGGAGAAAGGGAGACCCAGTACTTC
>-|TRBJ2-2|TRBV29-1|TRBD2
CSVGNSGLAGELFF
TGCAGCGTTGGGAATAGCGGGTTAGCCGGGGAGCTGTTTTTT
>few|TRBJ1-2|TRBV18|-
CASSPVPSNYGYTF
TGTGCCAGCTCACCCGTTCCCTCGAACTATGGCTACACCTTC
>-|TRBJ2-7|TRBV5-1|-
CASSLVPPSYEQYF
TGCGCCAGCAGCTTGGTCCCTCCTTCCTACGAGCAGTACTTC
>-|TRBJ1-1|TRBV11-3|-
CASSLQGLDTEAFF
TGTGCCAGCAGCCTTCAGGGGCTGGACACTGAAGCTTTCTTT
>once|TRBJ1-2|TRBV2|-
CASSEALGQNYGYTF
TGTGCCAGCAGTGAAGCCTTGGGGCAGAACTATGGCTACACCTTC
>-|TRBJ2-3|TRBV4-3|TRBD1
CASSRTGGIDTQYF
TGCGCCAGCAGCCGGACAGGGGGCATAGATACGCAGTATTTT
>-|TRBJ2-5|TRBV9|TRBD2
CASSGGKLAGGGETQYF
TGTGCCAGCAGCGGAGGGAAACTAGCGGGAGGCGGAGAGACCCAGTACTTC
>-|TRBJ2-1|TRBV5-4|TRBD2
CASSLEAGGGGEQFF
TGTGCCAGCAGCTTGGAAGCGGGAGGCGGAGGGGAGCAGTTCTTC
>-|TRBJ1-1|TRBV12-5|-
CASGGSVNTEAFF
TGTGCTAGTGGCGGGTCGGTGAACACTGAAGCTTTCTTT
>-|TRBJ1-4|TRBV15|-
CATSRAPPRTDGEKLFF
TGTGCCACCAGCAGAGCCCCCCCGCGAACAGATGGGGAAAAACTGTTTTTT
>-|TRBJ2-2|TRBV4-1|-
CASSSGPGDTGELFF
TGCGCCAGCAGCTCTGGACCGGGGGACACCGGGGAGCTGTTTTTT
>-|TRBJ2-7|TRBV28|-
CASSLRDEGMYEQYF
TGTGCCAGCAGTTTGCGGGATGAGGGAATGTACGAGCAGTACTTC
>-|TRBJ1-1|TRBV30|-
CACGRQLNTEAFF
TGTGCCTGCGGGAGACAGCTGAACACTGAAGCTTTCTTT
>once|TRBJ1-2|TRBV11-2|-
CASSLGYRDYGYTF
TGTGCCAGCAGCTTAGGGTACAGGGACTATGGCTACACCTTC
>-|TRBJ1-2|TRBV5-1|-
CASSLGPTANYGYTF
TGCGCCAGCAGCCTGGGACCCACAGCTAACTATGGCTACACCTTC
>-|TRBJ2-7|TRBV19|-
CASSIDSLRVDPEISYEQYF
TGTGCCAGTAGTATAGACTCTCTCCGAGTTGATCCAGAAATCTCCTACGAGCAGTACTTC
>few|TRBJ2-3|TRBV11-2|-
CASSFWTYTDTQYF
TGTGCCAGCAGCTTCTGGACTTATACAGATACGCAGTATTTT
>-|TRBJ1-1|TRBV11-2|TRBD1
CASSLEGTGGAFF
TGTGCCAGCAGCTTAGAGGGAACAGGGGGAGCTTTCTTT
>-|TRBJ2-2|TRBV4-3|-
CASSQRVFGGELFF
TGCGCCAGCAGCCAAAGGGTCTTCGGCGGGGAGCTGTTTTTT
>-|TRBJ2-3|TRBV5-1|-
CASSLDVSDTQYF
TGCGCCAGCAGCCTCGACGTTTCCGATACGCAGTATTTT
>-|TRBJ2-1|TRBV7-9|-
CASSPEGGGRGNEQFF
TGTGCCAGCAGCCCCGAGGGGGGCGGGAGAGGGAATGAGCAGTTCTTC
>once|TRBJ2-1|TRBV7-3|TRBD2
CASSPQGRGNEQFF
TGTGCCAGCAGCCCCCAAGGGAGGGGCAATGAGCAGTTCTTC
>-|TRBJ2-7|TRBV6-1|TRBD2
CASRGTSGGSYEQYF
TGTGCCAGCAGGGGGACTAGCGGGGGCTCCTACGAGCAGTACTTC
>-|TRBJ2-3|TRBV5-1|-
CASHPGGTDTQYF
TGCGCCAGCCACCCAGGGGGCACAGATACGCAGTATTTT
>-|TRBJ2-3|TRBV15|-
CATSRTTDTQYF
TGTGCCACCAGCAGGACCACAGATACGCAGTATTTT
>-|TRBJ2-5|TRBV18|TRBD2
CASSPLGSGNGETQYF
TGTGCCAGCTCACCACTGGGAAGCGGGAATGGGGAGACCCAGTACTTC
>-|TRBJ2-1|TRBV4-3|TRBD2
CASSQDKGLAGLYNEQFF
TGCGCCAGCAGCCAAGATAAGGGACTAGCGGGCCTATACAATGAGCAGTTCTTC
>-|TRBJ2-3|TRBV28|TRBD2
CASSQTSGRVLF
TGTGCCAGTAGCCAGACTAGCGGGAGGGTCCTTTTT
>-|TRBJ1-1|TRBV18|-
CASSPLGPPNTEAFF
TGTGCCAGCTCACCACTTGGGCCTCCGAACACTGAAGCTTTCTTT
>-|TRBJ1-5|TRBV6-1|-
CASSEPLTAFPLLSLSPQHF
TGTGCCAGCAGTGAGCCTCTGACAGCTTTCCCACTCCTCTCCCTCAGCCCCCAGCATTTT
>-|TRBJ2-6|TRBV27|TRBD2
CASSLTSGRRYGGPGANVLTF
TGTGCCAGCAGCCTTACTAGCGGGAGAAGGTACGGAGGGCCTGGGGCCAACGTCCTGACTTTC
>-|TRBJ2-7|TRBV11-2|-
CASTLFPEGEQYF
TGTGCCAGCACCTTATTCCCGGAGGGCGAGCAGTACTTC
>-|TRBJ2-2|TRBV5-1|-
CASSLEGRGRVNTGELFF
TGCGCCAGCAGCTTGGAAGGAAGAGGACGGGTGAACACCGGGGAGCTGTTTTTT
>-|TRBJ1-2|TRBV5-1|-
CASSFSGVPADGYTF
TGCGCCAGCAGCTTCAGTGGTGTGCCCGCGGATGGCTACACCTTC
>-|TRBJ2-7|TRBV4-3|-
CASSQKRGLSYEQYF
TGCGCCAGCAGCCAAAAAAGGGGTTTATCCTACGAGCAGTACTTC
>few|TRBJ2-1|TRBV10-1|-
CASSEEGSSYNEQFF
TGCGCCAGCAGTGAAGAGGGGTCCTCCTACAATGAGCAGTTCTTC
>-|TRBJ2-3|TRBV5-6|-
CASSWGLPGTDTQYF
TGTGCCAGCAGCTGGGGGCTTCCCGGCACAGATACGCAGTATTTT